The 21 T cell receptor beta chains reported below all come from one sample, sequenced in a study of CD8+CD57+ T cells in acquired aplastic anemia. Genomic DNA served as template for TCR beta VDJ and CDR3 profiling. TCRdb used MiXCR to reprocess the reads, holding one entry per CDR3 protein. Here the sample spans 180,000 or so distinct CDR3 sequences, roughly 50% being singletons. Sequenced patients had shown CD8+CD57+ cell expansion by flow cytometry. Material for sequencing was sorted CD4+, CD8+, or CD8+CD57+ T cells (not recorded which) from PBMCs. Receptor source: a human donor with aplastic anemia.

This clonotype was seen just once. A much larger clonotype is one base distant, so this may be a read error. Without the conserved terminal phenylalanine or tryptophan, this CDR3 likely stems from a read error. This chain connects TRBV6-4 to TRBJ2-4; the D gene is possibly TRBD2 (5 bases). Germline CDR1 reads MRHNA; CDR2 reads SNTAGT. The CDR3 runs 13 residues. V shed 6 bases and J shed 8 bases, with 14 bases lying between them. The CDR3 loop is CASRNYLGDIQYS. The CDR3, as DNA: TGTGCCAGCAGAAACTACCTGGGAGACATTCAGTACTCC.

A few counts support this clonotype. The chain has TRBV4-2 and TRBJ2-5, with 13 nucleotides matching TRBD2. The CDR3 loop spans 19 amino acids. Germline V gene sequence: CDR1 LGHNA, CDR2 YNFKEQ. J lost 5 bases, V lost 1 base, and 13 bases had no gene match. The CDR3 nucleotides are TGTGCCAGCAGCCAAGGGGCCCAACTAGCGGGAGGGGTATGGGAGACCCAGTACTTC. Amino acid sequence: CASSQGAQLAGGVWETQYF.

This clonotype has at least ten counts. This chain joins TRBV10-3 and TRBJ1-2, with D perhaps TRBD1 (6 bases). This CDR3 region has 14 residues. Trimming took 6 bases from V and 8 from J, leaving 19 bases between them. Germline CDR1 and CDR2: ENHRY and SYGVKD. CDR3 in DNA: TGTGCCATCAGGGTCGCAGGGACACCCTTGGGCTACACCTTC. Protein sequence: CAIRVAGTPLGYTF.

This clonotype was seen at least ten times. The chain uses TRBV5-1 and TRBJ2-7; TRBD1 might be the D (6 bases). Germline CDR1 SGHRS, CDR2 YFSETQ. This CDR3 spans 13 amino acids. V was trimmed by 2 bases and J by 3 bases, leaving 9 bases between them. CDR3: CASSLGQFYEQYF. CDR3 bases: TGCGCCAGCAGCTTAGGACAGTTCTACGAGCAGTACTTC.

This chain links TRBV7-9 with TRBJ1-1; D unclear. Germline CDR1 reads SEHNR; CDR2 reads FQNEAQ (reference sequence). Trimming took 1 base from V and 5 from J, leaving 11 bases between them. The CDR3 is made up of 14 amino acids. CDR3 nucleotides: TGTGCCAGCAGCTTAGGACGGGTGGGGACTGAAGCTTTCTTT. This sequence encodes CASSLGRVGTEAFF.

DNA for the CDR3: TGTGCCACCACGCAGGGTTTGGACAATGAGCAGTTCTTC. Protein sequence: CATTQGLDNEQFF. The V and J genes are TRBV10-3 and TRBJ2-1; a possible D gene is TRBD1 (5 bases). The CDR3 is 13 amino acids. Germline V gene sequence: CDR1 ENHRY, CDR2 SYGVKD. Trimming took off 10 bases at V and 5 bases at J, with 15 bases between the two ends.

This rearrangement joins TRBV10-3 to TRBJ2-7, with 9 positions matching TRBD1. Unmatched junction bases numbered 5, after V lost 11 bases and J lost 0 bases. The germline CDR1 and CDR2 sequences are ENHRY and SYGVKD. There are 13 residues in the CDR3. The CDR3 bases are TGTGCCTCCCGGGACAGGGACTCCTACGAGCAGTACTTC. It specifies CASRDRDSYEQYF.

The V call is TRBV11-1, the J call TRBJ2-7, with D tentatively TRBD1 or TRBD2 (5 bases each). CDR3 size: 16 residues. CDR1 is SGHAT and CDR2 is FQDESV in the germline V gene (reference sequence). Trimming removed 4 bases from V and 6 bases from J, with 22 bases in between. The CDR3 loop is CASSSPFRDPPREQYF. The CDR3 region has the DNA TGTGCCAGCAGCTCCCCTTTCCGGGACCCCCCGCGCGAGCAGTACTTC.

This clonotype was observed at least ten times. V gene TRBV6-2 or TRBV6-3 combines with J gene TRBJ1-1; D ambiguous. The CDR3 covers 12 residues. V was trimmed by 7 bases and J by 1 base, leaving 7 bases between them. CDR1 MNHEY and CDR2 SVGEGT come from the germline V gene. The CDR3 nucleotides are TGTGCCAGCAATCGGGGGAACACTGAAGCTTTCTTT. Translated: CASNRGNTEAFF.

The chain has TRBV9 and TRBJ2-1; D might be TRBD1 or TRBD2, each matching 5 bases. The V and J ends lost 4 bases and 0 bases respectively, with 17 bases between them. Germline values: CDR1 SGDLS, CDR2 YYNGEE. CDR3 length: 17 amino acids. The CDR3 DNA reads TGTGCCAGCAGCCCCGGGACCTCGATTAGCTCCTACAATGAGCAGTTCTTC. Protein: CASSPGTSISSYNEQFF.

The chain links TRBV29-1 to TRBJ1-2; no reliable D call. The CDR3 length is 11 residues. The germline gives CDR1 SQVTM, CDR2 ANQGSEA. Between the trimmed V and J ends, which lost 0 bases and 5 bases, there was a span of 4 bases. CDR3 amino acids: CSVEEVYGYTF. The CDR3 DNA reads TGCAGCGTTGAAGAGGTTTATGGCTACACCTTC.

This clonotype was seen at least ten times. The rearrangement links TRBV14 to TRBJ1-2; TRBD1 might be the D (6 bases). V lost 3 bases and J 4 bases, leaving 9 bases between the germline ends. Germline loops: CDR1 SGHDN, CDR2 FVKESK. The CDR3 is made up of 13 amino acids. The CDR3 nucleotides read TGTGCCAGCAGCCAGAGGGGGGGCTATGGCTACACCTTC. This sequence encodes CASSQRGGYGYTF. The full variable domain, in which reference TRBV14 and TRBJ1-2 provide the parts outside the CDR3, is EAGVTQFPSHSVIEKGQTVTLRCDPISGHDNLYWYRRVMGKEIKFLLHFVKESKQDESGMPNNRFLAERTGGTYSTLKVQPAELEDSGVYFCASSQRGGYGYTFGSGTRLTVV.

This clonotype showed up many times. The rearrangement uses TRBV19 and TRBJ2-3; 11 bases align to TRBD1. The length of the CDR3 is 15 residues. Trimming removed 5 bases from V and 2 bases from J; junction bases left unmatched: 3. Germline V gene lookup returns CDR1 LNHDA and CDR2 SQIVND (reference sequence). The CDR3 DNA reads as TGTGCCAGTAGTGGACAGGGGGCGCCCACAGATACGCAGTATTTT. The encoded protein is CASSGQGAPTDTQYF.

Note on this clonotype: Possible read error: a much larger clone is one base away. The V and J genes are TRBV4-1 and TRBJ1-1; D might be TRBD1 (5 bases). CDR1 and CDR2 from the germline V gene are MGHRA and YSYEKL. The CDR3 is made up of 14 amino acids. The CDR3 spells CAGSRPTGNTEAFF. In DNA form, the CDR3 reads TGCGCCGGCAGCCGCCCAACAGGGAACACTGAAGCTTTCTTT.

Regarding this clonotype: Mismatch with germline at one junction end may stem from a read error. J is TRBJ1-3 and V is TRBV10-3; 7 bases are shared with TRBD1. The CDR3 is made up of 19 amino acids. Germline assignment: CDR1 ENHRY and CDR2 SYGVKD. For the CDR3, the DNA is TGTGCCATCAGTACCGACTTAAGGGACAGTGGGCTTCTCTGGAAACACCATATATTT. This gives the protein CAISTDLRDSGLLWKHHIF.

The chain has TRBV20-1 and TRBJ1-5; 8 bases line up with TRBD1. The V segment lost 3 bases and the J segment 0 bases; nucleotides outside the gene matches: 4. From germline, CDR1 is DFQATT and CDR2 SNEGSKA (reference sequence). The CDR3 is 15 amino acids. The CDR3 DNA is TGCAGTGCTAGTCCACAGGGGGTTAGCAATCAGCCCCAGCATTTT. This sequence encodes CSASPQGVSNQPQHF.

CDR3 nucleotide sequence: TGTGCCAGCAGCAAGACAGGGGATGAGCAGTTCTTC. Translated, it gives CASSKTGDEQFF. The chain employs TRBV7-6 and TRBJ2-1, with 8 positions matching TRBD1. Germline V gene lookup returns CDR1 SGHVS and CDR2 FNYEAQ. The V segment lost 5 bases and the J segment 8 bases; nucleotides outside the gene matches: 2. This CDR3 has 12 amino acids.

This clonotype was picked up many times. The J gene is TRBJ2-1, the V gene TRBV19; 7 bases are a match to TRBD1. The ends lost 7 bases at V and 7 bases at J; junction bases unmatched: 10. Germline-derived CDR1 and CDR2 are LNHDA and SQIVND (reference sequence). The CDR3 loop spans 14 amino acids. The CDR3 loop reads CASTQDRSRNEQFF. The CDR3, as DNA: TGTGCCAGTACCCAGGACAGGTCCAGAAATGAGCAGTTCTTC.

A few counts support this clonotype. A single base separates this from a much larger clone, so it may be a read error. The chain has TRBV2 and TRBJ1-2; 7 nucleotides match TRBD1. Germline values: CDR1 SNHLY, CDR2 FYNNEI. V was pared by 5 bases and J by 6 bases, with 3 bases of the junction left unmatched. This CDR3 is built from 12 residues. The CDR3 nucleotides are TGTGCCAGCAGTACAGGGGTTGATGGCTACACCTTC. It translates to CASSTGVDGYTF.

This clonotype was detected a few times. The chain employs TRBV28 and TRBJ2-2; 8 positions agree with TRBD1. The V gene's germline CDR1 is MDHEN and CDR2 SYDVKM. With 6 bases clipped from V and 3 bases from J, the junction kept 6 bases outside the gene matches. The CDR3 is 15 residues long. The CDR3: CASRRRQGYTGELFF. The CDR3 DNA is TGTGCCAGCAGACGTCGACAGGGGTACACCGGGGAGCTGTTTTTT. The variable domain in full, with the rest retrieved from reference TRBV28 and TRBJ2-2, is DVKVTQSSRYLVKRTGEKVFLECVQDMDHENMFWYRQDPGLGLRLIYFSYDVKMKEKGDIPEGYSVSREKKERFSLILESASTNQTSMYLCASRRRQGYTGELFFGEGSRLTVL.

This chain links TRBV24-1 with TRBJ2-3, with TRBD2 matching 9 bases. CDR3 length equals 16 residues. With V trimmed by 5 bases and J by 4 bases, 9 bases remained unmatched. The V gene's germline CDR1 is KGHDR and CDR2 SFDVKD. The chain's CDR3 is CATSATVSGRPDTQYF. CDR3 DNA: TGTGCCACCAGTGCTACTGTTAGCGGGAGACCAGATACGCAGTATTTT.